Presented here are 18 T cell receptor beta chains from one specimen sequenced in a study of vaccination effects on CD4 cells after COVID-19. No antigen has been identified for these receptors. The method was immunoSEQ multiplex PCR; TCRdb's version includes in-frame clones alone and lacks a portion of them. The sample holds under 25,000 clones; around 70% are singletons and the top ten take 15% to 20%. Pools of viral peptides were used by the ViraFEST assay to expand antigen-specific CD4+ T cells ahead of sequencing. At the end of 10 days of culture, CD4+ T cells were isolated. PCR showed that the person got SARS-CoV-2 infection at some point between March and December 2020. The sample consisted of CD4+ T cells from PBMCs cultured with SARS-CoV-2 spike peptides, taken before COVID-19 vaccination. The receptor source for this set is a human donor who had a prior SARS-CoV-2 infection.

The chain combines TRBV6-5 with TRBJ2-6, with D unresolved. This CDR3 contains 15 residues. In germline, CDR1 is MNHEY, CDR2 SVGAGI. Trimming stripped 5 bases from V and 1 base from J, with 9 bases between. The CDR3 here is CASSKPGSGANVLTF. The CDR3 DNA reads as TGTGCCAGCAGTAAACCAGGTTCTGGGGCCAACGTCCTGACTTTC.

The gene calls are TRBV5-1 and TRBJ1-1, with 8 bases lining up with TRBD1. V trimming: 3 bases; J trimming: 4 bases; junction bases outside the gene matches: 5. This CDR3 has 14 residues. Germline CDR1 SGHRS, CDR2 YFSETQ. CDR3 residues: CASSWTGFGTEAFF. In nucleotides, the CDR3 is TGCGCCAGCAGCTGGACAGGGTTTGGCACTGAAGCTTTCTTT.

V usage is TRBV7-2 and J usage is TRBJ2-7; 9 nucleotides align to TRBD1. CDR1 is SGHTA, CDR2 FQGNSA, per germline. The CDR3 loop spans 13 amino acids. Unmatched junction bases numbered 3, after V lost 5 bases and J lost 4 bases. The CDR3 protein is CASSPGTGYEQYF. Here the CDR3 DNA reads TGTGCCAGCAGCCCCGGGACAGGGTACGAGCAGTACTTC. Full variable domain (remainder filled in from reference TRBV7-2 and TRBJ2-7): GAGVSQSPSNKVTEKGKDVELRCDPISGHTALYWYRQSLGQGLEFLIYFQGNSAPDKSGLPSDRFSAERTGGSVSTLTIQRTQQEDSAVYLCASSPGTGYEQYFGPGTRLTVT.

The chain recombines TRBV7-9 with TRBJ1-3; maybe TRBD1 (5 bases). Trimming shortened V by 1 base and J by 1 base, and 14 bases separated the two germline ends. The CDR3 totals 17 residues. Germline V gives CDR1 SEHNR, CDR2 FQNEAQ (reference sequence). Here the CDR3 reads CASSLGWGVRSGNTIYF. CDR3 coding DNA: TGTGCCAGCAGCTTAGGATGGGGGGTTCGGTCTGGAAACACCATATATTTT.

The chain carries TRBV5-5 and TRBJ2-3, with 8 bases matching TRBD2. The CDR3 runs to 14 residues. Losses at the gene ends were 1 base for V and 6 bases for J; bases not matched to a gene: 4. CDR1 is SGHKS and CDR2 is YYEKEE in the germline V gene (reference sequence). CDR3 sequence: CASSLNRGGDTQYF. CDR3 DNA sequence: TGTGCCAGCAGCTTGAATCGGGGGGGGGATACGCAGTATTTT. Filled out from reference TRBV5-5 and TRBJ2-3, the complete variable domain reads DAGVTQSPTHLIKTRGQQVTLRCSPISGHKSVSWYQQVLGQGPQFIFQYYEKEERGRGNFPDRFSARQFPNYSSELNVNALLLGDSALYLCASSLNRGGDTQYFGPGTRLTVL.

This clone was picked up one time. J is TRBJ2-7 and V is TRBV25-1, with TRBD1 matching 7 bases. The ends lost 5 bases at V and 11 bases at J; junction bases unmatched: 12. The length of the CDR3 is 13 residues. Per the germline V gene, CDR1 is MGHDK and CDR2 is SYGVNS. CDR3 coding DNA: TGTGCCAGCAGTCAGGACCCGGTCAGGGGGAAGTACTTC. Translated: CASSQDPVRGKYF.

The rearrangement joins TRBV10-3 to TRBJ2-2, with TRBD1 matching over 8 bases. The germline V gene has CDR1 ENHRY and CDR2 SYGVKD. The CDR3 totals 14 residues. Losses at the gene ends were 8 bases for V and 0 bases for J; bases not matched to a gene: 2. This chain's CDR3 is CAIGQGPNTGELFF. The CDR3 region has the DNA TGTGCCATCGGACAGGGACCGAACACCGGGGAGCTGTTTTTT.

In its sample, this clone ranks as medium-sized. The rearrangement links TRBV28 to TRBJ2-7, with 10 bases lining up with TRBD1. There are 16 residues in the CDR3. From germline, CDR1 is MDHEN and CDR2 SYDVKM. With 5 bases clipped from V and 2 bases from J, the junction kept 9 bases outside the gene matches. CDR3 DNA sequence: TGTGCCAGCAGTATTTTACCGGGACAGGGGACCTACGAGCAGTACTTC. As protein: CASSILPGQGTYEQYF.

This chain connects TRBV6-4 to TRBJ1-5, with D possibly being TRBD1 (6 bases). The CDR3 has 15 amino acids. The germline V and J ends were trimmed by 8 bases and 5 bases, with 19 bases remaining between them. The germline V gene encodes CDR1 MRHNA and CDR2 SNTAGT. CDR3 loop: CASPLKGGADQPQHF. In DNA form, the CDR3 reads TGTGCCAGCCCGCTTAAAGGGGGTGCGGATCAGCCCCAGCATTTT.

The CDR3 region is CASSQGTPQDGYTF. CDR3 sequence (DNA): TGCGCCAGCAGCCAAGGGACGCCCCAGGATGGCTACACCTTC. The chain combines TRBV4-3 with TRBJ1-2, with D uncertain. This CDR3 comprises 14 residues. Germline V gives CDR1 LGHNA, CDR2 YSLEER. V was pared by 1 base and J by 6 bases, with 12 bases between.

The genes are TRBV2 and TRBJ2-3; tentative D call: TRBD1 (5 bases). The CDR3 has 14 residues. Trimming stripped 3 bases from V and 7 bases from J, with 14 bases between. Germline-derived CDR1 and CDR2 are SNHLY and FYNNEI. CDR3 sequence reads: CASSEGQGYYTQYF. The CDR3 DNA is TGTGCCAGCAGTGAGGGTCAGGGATACTATACGCAGTATTTT.

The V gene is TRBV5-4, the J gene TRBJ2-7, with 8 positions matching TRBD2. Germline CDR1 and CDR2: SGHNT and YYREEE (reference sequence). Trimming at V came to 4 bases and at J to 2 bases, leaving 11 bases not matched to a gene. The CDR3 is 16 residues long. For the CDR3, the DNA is TGTGCCAGCAGCAACGGGGGGGGAAGGGTAACCTACGAGCAGTACTTC. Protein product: CASSNGGGRVTYEQYF.

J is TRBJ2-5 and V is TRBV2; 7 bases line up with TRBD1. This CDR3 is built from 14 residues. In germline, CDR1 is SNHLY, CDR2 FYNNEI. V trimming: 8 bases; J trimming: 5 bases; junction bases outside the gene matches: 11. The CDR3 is CASHRQGASETQYF. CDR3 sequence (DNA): TGTGCCAGCCATAGACAGGGAGCGAGCGAGACCCAGTACTTC.

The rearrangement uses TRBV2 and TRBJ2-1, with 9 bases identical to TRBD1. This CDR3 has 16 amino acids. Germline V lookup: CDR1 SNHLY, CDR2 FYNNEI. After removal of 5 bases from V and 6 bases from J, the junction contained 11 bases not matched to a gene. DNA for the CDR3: TGTGCCAGCAGTAGGGACAGGGATACGGGGGCCAATGAGCAGTTCTTC. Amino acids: CASSRDRDTGANEQFF.

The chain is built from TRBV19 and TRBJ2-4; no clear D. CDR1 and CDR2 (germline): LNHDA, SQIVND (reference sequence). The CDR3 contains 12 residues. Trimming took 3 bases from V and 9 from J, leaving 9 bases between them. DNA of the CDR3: TGTGCCAGTAGTATGATTACCGGCATTCAGTACTTC. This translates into CASSMITGIQYF.

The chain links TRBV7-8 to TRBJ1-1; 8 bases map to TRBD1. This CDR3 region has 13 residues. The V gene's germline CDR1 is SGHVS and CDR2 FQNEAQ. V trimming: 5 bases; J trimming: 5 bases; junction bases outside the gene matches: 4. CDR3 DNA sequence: TGTGCCAGCAGCACACAGGGGGGAACTGAAGCTTTCTTT. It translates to CASSTQGGTEAFF.

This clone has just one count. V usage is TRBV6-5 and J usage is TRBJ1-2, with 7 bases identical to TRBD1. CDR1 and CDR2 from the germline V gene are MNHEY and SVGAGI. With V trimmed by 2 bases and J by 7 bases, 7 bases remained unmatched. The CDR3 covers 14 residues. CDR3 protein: CASSYDTTGVGYTF. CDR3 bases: TGTGCCAGCAGTTACGATACTACAGGGGTTGGCTACACCTTC.

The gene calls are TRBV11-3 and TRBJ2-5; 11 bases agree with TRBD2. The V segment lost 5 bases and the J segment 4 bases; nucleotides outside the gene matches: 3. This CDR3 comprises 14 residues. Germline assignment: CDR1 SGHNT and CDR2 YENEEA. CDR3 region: CASSAGTSGETQYF. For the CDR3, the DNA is TGTGCCAGCAGCGCAGGGACTAGCGGAGAGACCCAGTACTTC.